This T cell receptor beta chain appears in the sequencing data of a study of blood T cell repertoires in COVID-19. Study-wide context: T cells, B-cell-depleted T cells, or PBMCs provided the cDNA or gDNA that served as material.

Original methodology: Amplification with reference gene primers provided the estimates of nucleated cell counts. Profiled with immunoSEQ multiplex PCR; TCRdb holds only in-frame clones, not every one. The V and J calls and clone size were taken over from that table, and D and trimming were inferred from the DNA. The sample includes about 140,000 clones, 80% of them seen just once. This TCR came from a man between 65 and 80 years old who had recovered from COVID-19. The specimen was peripheral blood.

CDR3 DNA: TGTGCCAGCAGCTTAGAAGGGGCTGCACTCTACCCTGGAAACACCATATATTTT. It yields the protein CASSLEGAALYPGNTIYF. The chain joins TRBV11-2 to TRBJ1-3, with a tentative D call TRBD1 (5 bases). Germline loops: CDR1 SGHAT, CDR2 FQNNGV. Trimming cost V 0 bases and J 2 bases, with 17 bases left between them. The CDR3 runs 18 residues.